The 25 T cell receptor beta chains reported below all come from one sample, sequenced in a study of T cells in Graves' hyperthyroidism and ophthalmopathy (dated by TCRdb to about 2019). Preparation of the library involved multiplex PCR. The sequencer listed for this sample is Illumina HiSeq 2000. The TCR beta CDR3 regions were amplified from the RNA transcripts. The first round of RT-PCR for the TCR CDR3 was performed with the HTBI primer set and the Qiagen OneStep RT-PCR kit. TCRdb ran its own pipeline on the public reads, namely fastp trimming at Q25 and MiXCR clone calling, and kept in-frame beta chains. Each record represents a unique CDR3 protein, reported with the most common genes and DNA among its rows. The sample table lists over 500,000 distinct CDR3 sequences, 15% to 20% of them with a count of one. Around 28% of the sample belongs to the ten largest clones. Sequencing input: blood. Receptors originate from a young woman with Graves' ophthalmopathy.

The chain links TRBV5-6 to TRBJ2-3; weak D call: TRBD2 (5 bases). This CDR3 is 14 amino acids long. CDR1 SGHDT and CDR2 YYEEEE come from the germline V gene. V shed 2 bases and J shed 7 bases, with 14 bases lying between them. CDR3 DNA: TGTGCCAGCAGCTTCCTAGCAGAGTCCAATACGCAGTATTTT. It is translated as CASSFLAESNTQYF.

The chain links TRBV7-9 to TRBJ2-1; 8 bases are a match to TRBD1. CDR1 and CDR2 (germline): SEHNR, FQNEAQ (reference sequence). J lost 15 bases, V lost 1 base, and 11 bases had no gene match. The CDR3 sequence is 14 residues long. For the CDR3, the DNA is TGTGCCAGCAGCTTAGGGCAGGGGGCAGTCGTTGCGTTCTTC. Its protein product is CASSLGQGAVVAFF.

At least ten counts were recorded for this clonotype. The DNA of the CDR3 is TGTGCCAGCAGTTTGGGAGGGGGCTATGGCTACACCTTC. Protein: CASSLGGGYGYTF. The chain is built from TRBV28 and TRBJ1-2; D may be TRBD1 (6 bases). Trimming cost V 3 bases and J 4 bases, with 9 bases left between them. The CDR3 contains 13 residues. Germline-derived CDR1 and CDR2 are MDHEN and SYDVKM.

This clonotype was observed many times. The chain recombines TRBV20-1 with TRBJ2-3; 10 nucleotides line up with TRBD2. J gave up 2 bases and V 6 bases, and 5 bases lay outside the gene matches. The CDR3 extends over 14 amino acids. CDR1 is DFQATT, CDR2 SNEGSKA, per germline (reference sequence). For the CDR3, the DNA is TGCAGTGCGAGGACTAGCGGTCCCACAGATACGCAGTATTTT. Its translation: CSARTSGPTDTQYF.

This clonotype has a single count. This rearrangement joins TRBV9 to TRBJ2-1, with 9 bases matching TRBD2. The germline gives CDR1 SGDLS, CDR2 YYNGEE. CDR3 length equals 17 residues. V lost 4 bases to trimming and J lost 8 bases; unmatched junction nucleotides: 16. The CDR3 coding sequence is TGTGCCAGCAGCCCTAGGGGATGGCGGGAGGGTCTTGATGAGCAGTTCTTC. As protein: CASSPRGWREGLDEQFF.

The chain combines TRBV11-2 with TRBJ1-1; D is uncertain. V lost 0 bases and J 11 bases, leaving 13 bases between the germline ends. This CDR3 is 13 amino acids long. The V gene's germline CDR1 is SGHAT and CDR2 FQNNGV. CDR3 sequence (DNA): TGTGCCAGCAGCTTAGATCAGCCTTATTGGGCTTTCTTT. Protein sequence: CASSLDQPYWAFF.

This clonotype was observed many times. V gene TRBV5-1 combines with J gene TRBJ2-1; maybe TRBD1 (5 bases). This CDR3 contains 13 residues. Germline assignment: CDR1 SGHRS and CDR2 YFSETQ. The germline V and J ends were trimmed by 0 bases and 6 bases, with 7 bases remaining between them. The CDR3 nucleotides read TGCGCCAGCAGCTTGGGAGACAGCAATGAGCAGTTCTTC. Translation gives CASSLGDSNEQFF. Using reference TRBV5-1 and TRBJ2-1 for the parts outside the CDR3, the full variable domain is KAGVTQTPRYLIKTRGQQVTLSCSPISGHRSVSWYQQTPGQGLQFLFEYFSETQRNKGNFPGRFSGRQFSNSRSEMNVSTLELGDSALYLCASSLGDSNEQFFGPGTRLTVL.

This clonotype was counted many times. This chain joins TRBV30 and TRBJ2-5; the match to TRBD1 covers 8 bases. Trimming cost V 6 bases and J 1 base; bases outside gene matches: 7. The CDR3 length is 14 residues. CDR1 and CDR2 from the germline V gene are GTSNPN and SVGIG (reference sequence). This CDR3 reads CACRRQGFQETQYF. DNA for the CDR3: TGTGCCTGCCGTCGACAGGGGTTCCAAGAGACCCAGTACTTC.

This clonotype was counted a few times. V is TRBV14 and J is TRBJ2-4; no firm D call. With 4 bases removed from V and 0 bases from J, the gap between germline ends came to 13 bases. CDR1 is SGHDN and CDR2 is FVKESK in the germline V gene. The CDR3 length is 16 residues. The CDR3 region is CASSPTMGKAKNIQYF. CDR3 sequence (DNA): TGTGCCAGCAGCCCAACGATGGGGAAAGCCAAAAACATTCAGTACTTC.

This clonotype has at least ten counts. CDR3: CAWSGSGTGFEYEQYF. CDR3 nucleotides: TGTGCCTGGAGTGGATCCGGGACAGGGTTTGAGTACGAGCAGTACTTC. This chain connects TRBV30 to TRBJ2-7, with 9 positions matching TRBD1. V lost 1 base, J lost 4 bases, and 11 bases stayed unmatched. Germline V lookup: CDR1 GTSNPN, CDR2 SVGIG (reference sequence). The CDR3 totals 16 residues.

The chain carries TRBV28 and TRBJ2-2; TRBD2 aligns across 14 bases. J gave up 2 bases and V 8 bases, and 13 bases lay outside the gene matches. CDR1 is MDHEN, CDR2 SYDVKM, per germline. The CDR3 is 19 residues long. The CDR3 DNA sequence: TGTGCCAGCTCCTCCCTTGGACTAGCGGGAGGCCAAAACACCGGGGAGCTGTTTTTT. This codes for CASSSLGLAGGQNTGELFF.

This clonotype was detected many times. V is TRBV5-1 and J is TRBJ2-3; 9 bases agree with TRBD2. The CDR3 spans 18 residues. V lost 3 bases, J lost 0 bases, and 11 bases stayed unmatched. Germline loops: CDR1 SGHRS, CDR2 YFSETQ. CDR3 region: CASSSLGSSGISTDTQYF. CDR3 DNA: TGCGCCAGCAGCTCTCTAGGATCTAGCGGGATTAGCACAGATACGCAGTATTTT.

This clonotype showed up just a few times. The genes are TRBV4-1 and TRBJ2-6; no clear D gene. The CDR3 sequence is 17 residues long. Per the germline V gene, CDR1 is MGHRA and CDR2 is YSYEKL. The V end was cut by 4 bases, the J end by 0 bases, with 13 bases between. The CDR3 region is CASSPPGRASGANVLTF. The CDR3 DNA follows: TGCGCCAGCAGCCCTCCCGGACGGGCCTCTGGGGCCAACGTCCTGACTTTC.

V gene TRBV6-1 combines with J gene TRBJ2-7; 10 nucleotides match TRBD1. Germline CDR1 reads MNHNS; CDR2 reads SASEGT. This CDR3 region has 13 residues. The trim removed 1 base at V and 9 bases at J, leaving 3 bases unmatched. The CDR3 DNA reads TGTGCCAGCAGTGAAGTTAGGACAGGGGGGCAGTACTTC. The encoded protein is CASSEVRTGGQYF.

The CDR3 bases are TGTGCCAGCAGCCCCCGCCGGGGACAGTTTAATTCACCCCTCCACTTT. Protein product: CASSPRRGQFNSPLHF. The V and J genes are TRBV7-3 and TRBJ1-6, with 7 nucleotides matching TRBD1. The CDR3 is made up of 16 amino acids. CDR1 SGHTA and CDR2 FQGTGA come from the germline V gene. After removal of 5 bases from V and 6 bases from J, the junction contained 10 bases not matched to a gene. Full variable domain (outside the CDR3, taken from reference TRBV7-3 and TRBJ1-6): GAGVSQTPSNKVTEKGKYVELRCDPISGHTALYWYRQSLGQGPEFLIYFQGTGAADDSGLPNDRFFAVRPEGSVSTLKIQRTERGDSAVYLCASSPRRGQFNSPLHFGNGTRLTVT.

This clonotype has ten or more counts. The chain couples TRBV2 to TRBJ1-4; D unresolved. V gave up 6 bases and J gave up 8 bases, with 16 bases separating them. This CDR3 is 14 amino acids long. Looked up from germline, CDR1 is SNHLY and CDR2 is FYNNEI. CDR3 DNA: TGTGCCAGCAGGGAGAGTGAGGCGGACGAAAAACTGTTTTTT. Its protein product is CASRESEADEKLFF.

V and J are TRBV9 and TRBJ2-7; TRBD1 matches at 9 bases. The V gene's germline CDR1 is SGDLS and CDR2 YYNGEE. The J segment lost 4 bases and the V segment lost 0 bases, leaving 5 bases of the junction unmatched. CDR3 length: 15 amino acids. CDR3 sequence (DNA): TGTGCCAGCAGCGTAGGGGGACAGGGAAAATACGAGCAGTACTTC. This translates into CASSVGGQGKYEQYF.

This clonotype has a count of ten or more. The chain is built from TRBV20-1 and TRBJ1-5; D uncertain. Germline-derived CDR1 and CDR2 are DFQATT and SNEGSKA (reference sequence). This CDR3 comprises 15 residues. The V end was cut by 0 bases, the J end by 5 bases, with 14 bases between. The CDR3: CSARDPGGYYQPQHF. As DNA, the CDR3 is TGCAGTGCTAGAGATCCGGGCGGATACTATCAGCCCCAGCATTTT.

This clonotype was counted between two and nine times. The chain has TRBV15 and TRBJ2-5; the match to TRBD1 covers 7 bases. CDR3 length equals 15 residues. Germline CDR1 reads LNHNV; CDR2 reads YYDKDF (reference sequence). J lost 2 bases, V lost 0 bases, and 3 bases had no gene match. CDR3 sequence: CATSRERGPQETQYF. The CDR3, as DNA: TGTGCCACCAGCAGAGAGAGGGGGCCGCAAGAGACCCAGTACTTC.

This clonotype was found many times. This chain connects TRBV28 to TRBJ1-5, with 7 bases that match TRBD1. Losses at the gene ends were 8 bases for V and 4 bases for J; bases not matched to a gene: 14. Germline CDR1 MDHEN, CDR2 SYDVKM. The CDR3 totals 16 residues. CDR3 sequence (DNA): TGTGCCAGCGACAGGGCTCCGACCAGCAGGAATCAGCCCCAGCATTTT. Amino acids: CASDRAPTSRNQPQHF.

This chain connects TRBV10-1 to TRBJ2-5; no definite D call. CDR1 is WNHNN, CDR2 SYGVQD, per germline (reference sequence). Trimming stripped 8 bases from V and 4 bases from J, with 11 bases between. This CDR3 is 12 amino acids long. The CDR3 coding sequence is TGCGCCAGCTCGGTAGCCCGAGAGACCCAGTACTTC. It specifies CASSVARETQYF.

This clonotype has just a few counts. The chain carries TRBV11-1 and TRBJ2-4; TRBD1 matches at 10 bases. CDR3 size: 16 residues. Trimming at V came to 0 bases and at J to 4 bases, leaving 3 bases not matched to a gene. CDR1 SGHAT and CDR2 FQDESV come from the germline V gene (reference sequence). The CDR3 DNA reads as TGTGCCAGCAGCTTAGCGCCGGGACAGGGGAAAAACATTCAGTACTTC. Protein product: CASSLAPGQGKNIQYF. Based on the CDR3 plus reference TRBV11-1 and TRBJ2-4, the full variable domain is EAEVAQSPRYKITEKSQAVAFWCDPISGHATLYWYRQILGQGPELLVQFQDESVVDDSQLPKDRFSAERLKGVDSTLKIQPAELGDSAMYLCASSLAPGQGKNIQYFGAGTRLSVL.

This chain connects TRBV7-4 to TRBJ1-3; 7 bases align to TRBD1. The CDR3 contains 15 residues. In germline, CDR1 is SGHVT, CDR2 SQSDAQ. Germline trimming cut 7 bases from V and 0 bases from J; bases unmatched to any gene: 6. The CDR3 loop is CASIMDRSSGNTIYF. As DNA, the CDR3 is TGTGCCAGCATTATGGACAGGAGCTCTGGAAACACCATATATTTT.

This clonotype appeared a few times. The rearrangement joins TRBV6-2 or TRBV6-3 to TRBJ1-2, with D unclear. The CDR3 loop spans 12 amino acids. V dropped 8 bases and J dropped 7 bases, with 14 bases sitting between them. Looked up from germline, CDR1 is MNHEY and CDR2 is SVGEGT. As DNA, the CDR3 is TGTGCCAGCGCCAAACTCAAAGTTGGCTACACCTTC. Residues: CASAKLKVGYTF.

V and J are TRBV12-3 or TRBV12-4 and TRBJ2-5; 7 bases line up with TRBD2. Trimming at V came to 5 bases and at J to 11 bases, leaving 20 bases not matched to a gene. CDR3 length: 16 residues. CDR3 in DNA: TGTGCCAGCAGTCGACTGTACCCTGGGACTACCGGTCCACAGTACTTC. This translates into CASSRLYPGTTGPQYF.